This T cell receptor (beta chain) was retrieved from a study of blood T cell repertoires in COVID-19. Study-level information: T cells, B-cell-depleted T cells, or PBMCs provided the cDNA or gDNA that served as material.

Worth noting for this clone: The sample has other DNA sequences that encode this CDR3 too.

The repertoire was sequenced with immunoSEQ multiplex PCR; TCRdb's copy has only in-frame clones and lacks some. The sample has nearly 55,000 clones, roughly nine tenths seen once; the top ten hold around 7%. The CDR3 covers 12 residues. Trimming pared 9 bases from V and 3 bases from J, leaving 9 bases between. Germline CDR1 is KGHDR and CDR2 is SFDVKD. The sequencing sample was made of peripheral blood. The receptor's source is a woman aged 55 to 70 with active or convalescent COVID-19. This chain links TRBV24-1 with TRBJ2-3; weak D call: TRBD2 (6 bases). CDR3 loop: CATRGGTDTQYF. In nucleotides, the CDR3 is TGTGCCACCCGGGGAGGAACAGATACGCAGTATTTT.